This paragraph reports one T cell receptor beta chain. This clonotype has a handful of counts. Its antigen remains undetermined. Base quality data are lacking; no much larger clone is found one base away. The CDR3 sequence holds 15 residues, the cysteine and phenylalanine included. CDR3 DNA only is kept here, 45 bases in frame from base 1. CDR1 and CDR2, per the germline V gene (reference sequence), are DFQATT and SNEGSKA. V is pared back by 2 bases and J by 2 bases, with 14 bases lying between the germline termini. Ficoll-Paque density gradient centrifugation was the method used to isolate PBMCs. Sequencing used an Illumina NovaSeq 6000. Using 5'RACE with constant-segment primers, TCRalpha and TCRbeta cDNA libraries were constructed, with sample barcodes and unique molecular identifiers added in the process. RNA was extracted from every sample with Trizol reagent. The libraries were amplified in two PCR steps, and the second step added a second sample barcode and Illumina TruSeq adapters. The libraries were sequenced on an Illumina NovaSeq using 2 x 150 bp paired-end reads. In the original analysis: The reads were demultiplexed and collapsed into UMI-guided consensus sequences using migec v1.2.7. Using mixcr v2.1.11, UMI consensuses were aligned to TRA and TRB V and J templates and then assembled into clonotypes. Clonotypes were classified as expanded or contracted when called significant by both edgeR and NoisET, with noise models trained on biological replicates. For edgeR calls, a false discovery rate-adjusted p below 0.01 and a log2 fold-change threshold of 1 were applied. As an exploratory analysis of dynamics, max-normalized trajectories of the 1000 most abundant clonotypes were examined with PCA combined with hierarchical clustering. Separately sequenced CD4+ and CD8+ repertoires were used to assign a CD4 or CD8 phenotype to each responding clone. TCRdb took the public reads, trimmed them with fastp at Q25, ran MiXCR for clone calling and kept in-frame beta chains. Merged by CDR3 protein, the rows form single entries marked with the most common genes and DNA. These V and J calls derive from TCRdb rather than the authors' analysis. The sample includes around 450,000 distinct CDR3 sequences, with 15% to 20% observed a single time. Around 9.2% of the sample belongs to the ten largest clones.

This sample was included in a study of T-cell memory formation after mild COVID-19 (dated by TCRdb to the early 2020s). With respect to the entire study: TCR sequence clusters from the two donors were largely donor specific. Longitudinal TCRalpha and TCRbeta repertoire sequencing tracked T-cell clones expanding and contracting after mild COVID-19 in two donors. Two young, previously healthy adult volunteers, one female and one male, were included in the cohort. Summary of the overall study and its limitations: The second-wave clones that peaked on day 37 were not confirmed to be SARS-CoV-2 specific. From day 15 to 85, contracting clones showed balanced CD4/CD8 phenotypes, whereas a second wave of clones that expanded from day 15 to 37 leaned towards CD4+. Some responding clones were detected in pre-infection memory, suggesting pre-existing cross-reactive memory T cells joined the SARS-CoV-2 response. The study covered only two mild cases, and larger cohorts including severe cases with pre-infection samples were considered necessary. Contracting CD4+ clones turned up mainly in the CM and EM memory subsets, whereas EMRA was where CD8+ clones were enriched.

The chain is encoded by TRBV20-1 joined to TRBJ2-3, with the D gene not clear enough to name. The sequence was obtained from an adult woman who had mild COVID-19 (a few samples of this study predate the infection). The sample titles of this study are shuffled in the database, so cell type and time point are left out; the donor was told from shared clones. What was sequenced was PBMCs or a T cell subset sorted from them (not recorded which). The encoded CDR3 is CSARISGVTTDTQYF. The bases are TGCAGTGCTAGAATCTCGGGCGTTACCACAGATACGCAGTATTTT.